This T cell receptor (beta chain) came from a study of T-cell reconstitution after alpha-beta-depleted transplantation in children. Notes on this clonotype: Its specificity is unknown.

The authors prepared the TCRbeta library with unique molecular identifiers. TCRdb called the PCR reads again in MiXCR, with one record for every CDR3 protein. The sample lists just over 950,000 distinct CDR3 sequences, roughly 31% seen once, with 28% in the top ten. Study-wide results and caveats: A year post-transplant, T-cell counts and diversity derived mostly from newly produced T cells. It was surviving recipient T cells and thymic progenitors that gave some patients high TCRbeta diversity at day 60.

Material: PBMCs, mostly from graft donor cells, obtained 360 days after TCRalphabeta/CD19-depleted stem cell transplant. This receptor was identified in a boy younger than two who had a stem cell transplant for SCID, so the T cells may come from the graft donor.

The CDR3 is CASSQDSGPPSYNEQFF. The CDR3 DNA is TGTGCCAGCAGCCAAGACTCGGGACCGCCCTCCTACAATGAGCAGTTCTTC. V and J are TRBV4-2 and TRBJ2-1; the D gene could be TRBD1 or TRBD2 (5 bases each). Germline assignment: CDR1 LGHNA and CDR2 YNFKEQ. The V gene lost 0 bases and the J gene lost 0 bases, with 12 bases spanning the gap. The CDR3 spans 17 residues.